This T cell receptor beta chain was obtained from a study of T cell responses to AZD1222 COVID-19 vaccine. Overall study findings and caveats: Only a handful of AZD1222 recipients tested seropositive at baseline. CD4 TCRs associated with vaccination spanned spike, dominating at 160-218 and 743-854. Repertoire collection took place solely once the T cell response had peaked.

The CDR3 has 13 amino acids. Looked up from germline, CDR1 is SGDLS and CDR2 is YYNGEE. V lost 0 bases, J lost 7 bases, and 8 bases lay in between. Repertoires were generated with immunoSEQ multiplex PCR, while TCRdb's copy carries only in-frame clones and drops some. The sample records about 180,000 clones, just over 85% being singletons. With regard to this clone: Antigen specificity is unknown.

Whether given at about 4 or about 12 weeks, second doses were pooled. The specimen comprised peripheral blood, sampled 28 days after the second AZD1222 dose. This chain links TRBV9 with TRBJ1-5; D is undetermined. The receptor was derived from an adult who received the AZD1222 COVID-19 vaccine. As DNA, the CDR3 is TGTGCCAGCAGCGTAGATGGCAGGCAGCCCCAGCATTTT. Translation: CASSVDGRQPQHF.